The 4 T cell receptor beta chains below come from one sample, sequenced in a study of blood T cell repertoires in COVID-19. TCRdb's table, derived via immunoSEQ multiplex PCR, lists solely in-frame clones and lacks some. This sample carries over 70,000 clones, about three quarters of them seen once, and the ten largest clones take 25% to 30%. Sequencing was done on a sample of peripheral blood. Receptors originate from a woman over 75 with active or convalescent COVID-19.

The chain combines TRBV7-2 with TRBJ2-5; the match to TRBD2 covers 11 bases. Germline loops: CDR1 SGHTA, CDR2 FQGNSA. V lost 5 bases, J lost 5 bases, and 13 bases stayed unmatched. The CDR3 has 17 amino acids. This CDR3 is CASSPDLAGGRRETQYF. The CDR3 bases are TGTGCCAGCAGCCCGGACCTAGCGGGGGGAAGGAGGGAGACCCAGTACTTC.

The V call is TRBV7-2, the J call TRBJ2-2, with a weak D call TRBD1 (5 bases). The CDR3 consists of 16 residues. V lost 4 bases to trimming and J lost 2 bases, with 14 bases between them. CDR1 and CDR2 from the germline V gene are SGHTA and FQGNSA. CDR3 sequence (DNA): TGTGCCAGCAGCTATAGGACACCACGAAACACCGGGGAGCTGTTTTTT. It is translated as CASSYRTPRNTGELFF.

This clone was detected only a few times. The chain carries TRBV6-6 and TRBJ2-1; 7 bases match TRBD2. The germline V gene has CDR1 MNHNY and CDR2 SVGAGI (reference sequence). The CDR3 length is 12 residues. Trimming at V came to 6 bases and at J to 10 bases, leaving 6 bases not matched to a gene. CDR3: CASRVGGDEQFF. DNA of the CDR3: TGTGCCAGCAGAGTGGGGGGGGACGAGCAGTTCTTC.

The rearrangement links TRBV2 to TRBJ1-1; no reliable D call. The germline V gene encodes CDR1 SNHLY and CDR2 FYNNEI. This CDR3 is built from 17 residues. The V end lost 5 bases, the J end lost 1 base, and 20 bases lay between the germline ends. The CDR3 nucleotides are TGTGCCAGCAGTTTGAGCGTTACTCGCCAGCCGAACACTGAAGCTTTCTTT. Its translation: CASSLSVTRQPNTEAFF.